These 15 T cell receptor beta chains were all obtained from the same sample, sequenced in a study of neurological immune-mediated disorders. The time point: technical triplicate 2. A single record per CDR3 protein comes from TCRdb applying MiXCR to the 5' RACE reads. In the table there are under 65,000 distinct CDR3 sequences, around 24% of which are singletons. Sequenced sample: PBMCs. Receptors were obtained from a man aged 55 to 70 with HTLV-1-associated myelopathy (HAM/TSP).

This clonotype was observed many times. V usage is TRBV15 and J usage is TRBJ2-3; D is ambiguous. Trimming pared 0 bases from V and 2 bases from J, leaving 6 bases between. CDR3 length equals 14 residues. CDR1 is LNHNV and CDR2 is YYDKDF in the germline V gene (reference sequence). CDR3 coding DNA: TGTGCCACCAGCAGAGATCCAGTCACAGATACGCAGTATTTT. As protein: CATSRDPVTDTQYF.

This clonotype was detected ten times or more. The V and J genes are TRBV5-1 and TRBJ2-5; D perhaps matches TRBD1 (6 bases). This CDR3 is built from 15 residues. Trimming took off 0 bases at V and 2 bases at J, with 11 bases between the two ends. CDR1 is SGHRS, CDR2 YFSETQ, per germline. Here the CDR3 reads CASSLGFGQQETQYF. The DNA for the CDR3 is TGCGCCAGCAGCTTGGGTTTCGGACAGCAAGAGACCCAGTACTTC.

J is TRBJ2-3 and V is TRBV20-1; TRBD2 aligns across 10 bases. J gave up 2 bases and V 5 bases, and 4 bases lay outside the gene matches. The CDR3 extends over 14 amino acids. CDR1 and CDR2 (germline): DFQATT, SNEGSKA (reference sequence). This CDR3 reads CSAATSGTTDTQYF. The CDR3 DNA is TGCAGTGCTGCCACTAGCGGGACCACAGATACGCAGTATTTT.

V and J are TRBV29-1 and TRBJ2-3, with D possibly TRBD1 on 6 matching bases. Germline V gives CDR1 SQVTM, CDR2 ANQGSEA. Trimming removed 3 bases at V and 5 bases at J, with 12 bases between. The length of the CDR3 is 13 residues. CDR3 DNA sequence: TGCAGCGTTGACAGGGGTCATGGAGATACGCAGTATTTT. This translates into CSVDRGHGDTQYF.

This clonotype was observed a few times. The genes are TRBV7-8 and TRBJ2-1; maybe TRBD2 (6 bases). Germline CDR1 reads SGHVS; CDR2 reads FQNEAQ. V was trimmed by 3 bases and J by 4 bases, leaving 13 bases between them. CDR3 length: 15 residues. CDR3: CASSFEGGAYNEQFF. CDR3 bases: TGTGCCAGCAGCTTCGAGGGCGGGGCATACAATGAGCAGTTCTTC.

The sample holds many counts of this clonotype. V is TRBV5-6 and J is TRBJ2-1, with D tentatively TRBD2 (6 bases). The CDR3 loop spans 15 amino acids. Per the germline V gene, CDR1 is SGHDT and CDR2 is YYEEEE. V lost 2 bases and J lost 0, with 9 bases in between. The CDR3 DNA is TGTGCCAGCAGCTTTCGGGGGAGCTCCTACAATGAGCAGTTCTTC. The encoded protein is CASSFRGSSYNEQFF.

The sample holds many counts of this clonotype. The rearrangement joins TRBV5-1 to TRBJ1-1; D possibly corresponds to TRBD1 (6 bases). Germline V gives CDR1 SGHRS, CDR2 YFSETQ. This CDR3 spans 17 amino acids. The ends were cut back, 4 bases at V and 0 bases at J, with 19 bases in the middle. The CDR3 protein is CASSLGTSTTMNTEAFF. CDR3 nucleotides: TGCGCCAGCAGCCTGGGGACATCAACGACCATGAACACTGAAGCTTTCTTT.

Ten or more counts support this clonotype. The rearrangement links TRBV4-2 to TRBJ2-5, with 8 positions matching TRBD2. The germline gives CDR1 LGHNA, CDR2 YNFKEQ. Trimming cost V 4 bases and J 3 bases; bases outside gene matches: 4. The CDR3 runs 14 residues. CDR3 DNA sequence: TGTGCCAGCAGCCCTTCGACTAGCGAAGAGACCCAGTACTTC. Protein product: CASSPSTSEETQYF.

This clonotype was picked up many times. The V gene is TRBV5-1, the J gene TRBJ2-7; TRBD2 aligns across 8 bases. Germline assignment: CDR1 SGHRS and CDR2 YFSETQ. Trimming cost V 5 bases and J 4 bases; bases outside gene matches: 14. The CDR3 is 16 residues long. CDR3 coding DNA: TGCGCCAGCAGGCAGCTCTGGGCGGGAGGAGAATACGAGCAGTACTTC. Protein sequence: CASRQLWAGGEYEQYF.

This clonotype has at least ten counts. J is TRBJ2-1 and V is TRBV28; D is undetermined. Germline V CDR1 and CDR2: MDHEN, SYDVKM. Trimming removed 3 bases at V and 10 bases at J, with 10 bases between. The CDR3 runs 12 residues. CDR3 sequence: CASSFPYGEQFF. The CDR3 coding sequence is TGTGCCAGCAGTTTTCCCTATGGGGAGCAGTTCTTC.

This clonotype showed up many times. This chain uses TRBV3-1 with TRBJ2-1, with a tentative D call TRBD1 (6 bases). Trimming cost V 2 bases and J 4 bases, with 12 bases left between them. The CDR3 loop spans 15 amino acids. CDR1 LGHDT and CDR2 YNNKEL come from the germline V gene (reference sequence). CDR3: CASSQSGQRYNEQFF. The CDR3 nucleotides are TGTGCCAGCAGCCAATCCGGACAGCGTTACAATGAGCAGTTCTTC.

There are many counts of this clonotype. The rearrangement uses TRBV7-9 and TRBJ2-2; 14 bases fit TRBD2. The CDR3 contains 16 residues. V dropped 5 bases and J dropped 5; count of bases not matched to a gene: 4. The germline V gene has CDR1 SEHNR and CDR2 FQNEAQ (reference sequence). CDR3 in DNA: TGTGCCAGCAGCGGGACTAGCGGGAGCCGGACCGGGGAGCTGTTTTTT. Its translation: CASSGTSGSRTGELFF.

This chain uses TRBV20-1 with TRBJ1-1; no firm D call. CDR3 length equals 16 residues. Trimming cost V 1 base and J 2 bases, with 17 bases left between them. The germline CDR1 and CDR2 sequences are DFQATT and SNEGSKA (reference sequence). The CDR3 spells CSARATSGWSNTEAFF. CDR3 nucleotides: TGCAGTGCTAGAGCAACCTCGGGGTGGTCCAACACTGAAGCTTTCTTT.

There are a few counts of this clonotype. The rearrangement uses TRBV19 and TRBJ2-1; no reliable D call. The V end lost 10 bases, the J end lost 5 bases, and 15 bases lay between the germline ends. The CDR3 extends over 13 amino acids. Germline values: CDR1 LNHDA, CDR2 SQIVND (reference sequence). The CDR3 sequence is CATSIGIDNEQFF. CDR3 in DNA: TGTGCCACCTCGATAGGGATAGACAATGAGCAGTTCTTC.

CDR3: CASSPGSSYGYTF. Written as DNA, the CDR3 is TGTGCCAGCAGCCCCGGAAGCTCGTATGGCTACACCTTC. The chain recombines TRBV7-2 with TRBJ1-2; no reliable D call. V lost 5 bases and J lost 5, with 12 bases in between. Germline V gene lookup returns CDR1 SGHTA and CDR2 FQGNSA. The CDR3 loop spans 13 amino acids.